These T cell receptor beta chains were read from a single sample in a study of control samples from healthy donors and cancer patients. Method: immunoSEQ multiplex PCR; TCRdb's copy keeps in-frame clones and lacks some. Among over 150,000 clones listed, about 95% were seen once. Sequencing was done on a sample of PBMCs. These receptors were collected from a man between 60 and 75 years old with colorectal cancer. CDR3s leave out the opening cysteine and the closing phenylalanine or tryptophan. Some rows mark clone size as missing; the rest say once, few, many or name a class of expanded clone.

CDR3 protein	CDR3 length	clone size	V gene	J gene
ASSQGHQPQH	10	-	TRBV3-1/TRBV3-2	TRBJ1-5
ASSPRTGVNNSPLH	14	-	TRBV18	TRBJ1-6
ASSLTGRGGEQY	12	-	TRBV3-1/TRBV3-2	TRBJ2-7
ASSPRVGNTEAF	12	-	TRBV3-1/TRBV3-2	TRBJ1-1
ASSLTPYMNTEAF	13	-	TRBV7-2	TRBJ1-1
AWSVDRGRRNTIY	13	few	TRBV30	TRBJ1-3
ASSQPGQSHGYT	12	-	TRBV27	TRBJ1-2
AATPGDRGHTEAF	13	-	TRBV6-5	TRBJ1-1
ASSLGQSNTEAF	12	-	TRBV27	TRBJ1-1
ASSYGGNTQY	10	once	TRBV6-5	TRBJ2-3
ASSLAGGETQY	11	-	TRBV10-2	TRBJ2-5
ASSGTGGNQPQH	12	-	TRBV7-2	TRBJ1-5
ASAYTSNTEAF	11	-	TRBV10-2	TRBJ1-1
ASSLQGADYGYT	12	-	TRBV6-5	TRBJ1-2
ASSDNQQGLMNTEAF	15	few	TRBV2	TRBJ1-1
AISESGGYT	9	-	TRBV10-3	TRBJ1-2
ASSLNRAYEQY	11	-	TRBV7-6	TRBJ2-7
ASSGHGTKVGNEQF	14	-	TRBV4-1	TRBJ2-1
ASSYSRHSSYEQY	13	-	TRBV6-5	TRBJ2-7
ATSRDRRGNNEKLF	14	-	TRBV15	TRBJ1-4
ASSPPEQGRTEAF	13	-	TRBV4-2	TRBJ1-1
ASSLIENTGELF	12	-	TRBV6-4	TRBJ2-2
AISDGIASYEQY	12	-	TRBV10-3	TRBJ2-7
ASSPRGNYEQY	11	-	TRBV5-1	TRBJ2-7
ASSGAGTSGGPGTQY	15	-	TRBV5-1	TRBJ2-3
ASSHGVYSNQPQH	13	-	TRBV3-1/TRBV3-2	TRBJ1-5
ASSQVAGGYT	10	-	TRBV4-3	TRBJ1-2
ASVKSLADRQPQH	13	-	TRBV6-5	TRBJ1-5
ASSVSGGDYNEQF	13	-	TRBV9	TRBJ2-1
SAREGAEQY	9	-	TRBV20-1	TRBJ2-3
ASSPGLASTDTQY	13	once	TRBV18	TRBJ2-3
ASSVGQGQETQY	12	-	TRBV9	TRBJ2-5
ASSERDGGADGYT	13	-	TRBV2	TRBJ1-2
ASSLAQTGRGNTIY	14	-	TRBV7-2	TRBJ1-3
ASSPSGQSNEKLF	13	-	TRBV4-3	TRBJ1-4
ASSSGQGPQGTQY	13	-	TRBV27	TRBJ2-5
ASSLGAGGNEQF	12	-	TRBV5-4	TRBJ2-1
ASSGGGQTYGYT	12	-	TRBV5-1	TRBJ1-2
ASSRGGLQGYT	11	-	TRBV7-8	TRBJ1-2
ASSYSVGQSRIGGYT	15	-	TRBV6-2/TRBV6-3	TRBJ1-2
ASSWTGRETQY	11	-	TRBV7-2	TRBJ2-5
AWSVGEGMANYGYT	14	-	TRBV30	TRBJ1-2
ASFKKVNTEAF	11	-	TRBV7-2	TRBJ1-1
ASSQVGGGPNNEQF	14	-	TRBV4-1	TRBJ2-1
ATSRKDRDGEQF	12	-	TRBV15	TRBJ2-1
ASSGLYRGRGTGELF	15	-	TRBV9	TRBJ2-2
SVDQGDNEAF	10	-	TRBV29-1	TRBJ1-1
ATRRTGDYYGYT	12	few	TRBV15	TRBJ1-2
ASRRRYTEAF	10	once	TRBV7-8	TRBJ1-1
ASSWGTGGGYT	11	once	TRBV5-1	TRBJ1-2
ASSLRTPHEKLF	12	-	TRBV5-1	TRBJ1-4